This note documents a single T cell receptor (beta chain) sequence. Its antigen is currently not known. The input lacks base qualities; no much larger clone sits a single base away. The CDR3 regions of human TCRbeta chains were subjected to immunosequencing. Under the source paper's analysis protocol: TCRs in the repertoires were matched against a reference library of SARS-CoV-2-specific TCRs that had been generated with the MIRA antigen-specificity platform. Breadth was defined as the fraction of unique TCRs that were SARS-CoV-2-associated, and depth was defined as the fraction of total T cells that were SARS-CoV-2-associated. Using the MIRA data, each spike-specific TCR was mapped to the spike region that the TCR reacts to and placed in a CD4 or CD8 class. Log10-transformed breadth and depth values were compared by one-way ANOVA with Sidak's multiple comparisons tests. Not all clones reach the TCRdb copy of this immuneACCESS table, which keeps in-frame sequences only. Checked studies attribute under half of the gap to unresolved V genes and leave the rest unexplained. V and J calls and clone size come straight from that table; D and trimming were deduced from the DNA. This sample comprises 20,000 to 25,000 clones, 70% to 85% of them detected only once. The ten largest clones represent 40% to 45% of the sample.

The data derive from a study of T cell responses to AZD1222 COVID-19 vaccine (dated by TCRdb to the early 2020s). General notes on the study: AZD1222 recipients whose second dose came at about 4 weeks and those whose second dose came at about 12 weeks were combined into one group, since spike-specific TCR depth and breadth did not differ between the two schedules. Trial participants were enrolled into age subgroups of 18-55, 56-69 and 70-plus years, which contained about 150, 28 and 57 TCR-sequenced participants, respectively. A total of 233 trial participants underwent TCR sequencing, of whom some 200 had received two doses of AZD1222 and approximately 25 had received two doses of the MenACWY control vaccine. The research as a whole found: Conclusions about previously exposed vaccinees are limited because only a handful of AZD1222 recipients were SARS-CoV-2 seropositive at baseline. The 56-69-year group was small, and its depth increase did not reach significance, likely because of low power. Because no day 14 peak-response samples were available, the repertoires could be characterized only after the peak T cell response. Reportedly, close to half of the unique spike-specific TCRs recognized epitopes lying outside the regions that are mutated in the B.1.351 and B.1.1.7 variants. Vaccine-associated CD4 TCRs spanned the whole spike protein, with dominant responses in regions 160-218 and 743-854. Most participants were white British and females outnumbered males, and the authors suggested that clonal diversity may have been underestimated. Spike-specific TCR breadth and depth rose significantly after two AZD1222 doses compared with day 0 and with MenACWY recipients.

This specimen's time point label, interpreted: baseline before first vaccination. Vaccinee samples were obtained from the UK trials COV001 and COV002, which included a single-blind randomized controlled phase 2/3 trial of AZD1222 (ChAdOx1 nCoV-19) in healthy adults. Trial participant PBMC samples were collected at day 0 and day 28 after the second dose for TCRbeta chain sequencing. The germline V gene encodes CDR1 SGHAT and CDR2 FQNNGV. The CDR3 contains 15 residues, cysteine and phenylalanine counted. The DNA shown is the 45-base CDR3, in frame from base 1. V is cut by 6 bases and J by 0 bases, and the space between the germline ends is 14 bases.

The receptor chain draws on TRBV11-2 and TRBJ1-1; TRBD1 is a possible D gene, resting on 5 matching bases. The sequencing used peripheral blood, collected on day 0 of AZD1222 vaccination. This receptor was obtained from an adult in good health. The sequenced DNA is TGTGCCAGCAGTCCCCTGGGGGGAATGAACACTGAAGCTTTCTTT. This is translated as CASSPLGGMNTEAFF. Reference TRBV11-2 and TRBJ1-1 genes cover what lies past the CDR3, so the full variable domain is EAGVAQSPRYKIIEKRQSVAFWCNPISGHATLYWYQQILGQGPKLLIQFQNNGVVDDSQLPKDRFSAERLKGVDSTLKIQPAKLEDSAVYLCASSPLGGMNTEAFFGQGTRLTVV.